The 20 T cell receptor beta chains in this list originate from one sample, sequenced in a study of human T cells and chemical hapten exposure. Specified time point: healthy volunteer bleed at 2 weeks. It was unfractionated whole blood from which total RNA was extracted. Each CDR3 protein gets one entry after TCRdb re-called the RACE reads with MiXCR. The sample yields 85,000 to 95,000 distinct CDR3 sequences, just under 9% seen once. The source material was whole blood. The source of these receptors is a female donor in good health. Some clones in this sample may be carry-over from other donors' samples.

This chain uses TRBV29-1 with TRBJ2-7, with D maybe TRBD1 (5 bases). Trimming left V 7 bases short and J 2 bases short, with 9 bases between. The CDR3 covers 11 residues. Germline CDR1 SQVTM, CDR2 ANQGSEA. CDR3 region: CSGSTAYEQYF. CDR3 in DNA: TGCAGCGGATCGACAGCCTACGAGCAGTACTTC.

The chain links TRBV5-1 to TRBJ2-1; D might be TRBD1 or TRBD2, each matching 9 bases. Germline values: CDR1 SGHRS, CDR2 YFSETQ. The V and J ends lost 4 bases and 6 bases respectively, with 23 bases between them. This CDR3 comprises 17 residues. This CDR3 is CASSPGQGTSLSNEQFF. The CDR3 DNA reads TGCGCCAGCAGCCCCGGACAGGGGACTAGCCTCTCCAATGAGCAGTTCTTC.

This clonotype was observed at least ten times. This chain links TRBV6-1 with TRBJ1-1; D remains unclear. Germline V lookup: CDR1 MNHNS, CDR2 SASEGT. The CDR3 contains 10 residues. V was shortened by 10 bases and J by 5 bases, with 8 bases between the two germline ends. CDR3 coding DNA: TGTGCCACCTGGGGAACTGAAGCTTTCTTT. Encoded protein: CATWGTEAFF.

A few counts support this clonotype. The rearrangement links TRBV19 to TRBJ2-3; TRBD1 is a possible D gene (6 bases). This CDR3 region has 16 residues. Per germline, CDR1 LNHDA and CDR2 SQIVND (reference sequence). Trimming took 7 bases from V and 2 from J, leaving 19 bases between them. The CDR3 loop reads CASKGDRGRFTDTQYF. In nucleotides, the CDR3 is TGTGCCAGTAAGGGGGACCGAGGCAGATTCACAGATACGCAGTATTTT. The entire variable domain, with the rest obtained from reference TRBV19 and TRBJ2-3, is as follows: DGGITQSPKYLFRKEGQNVTLSCEQNLNHDAMYWYRQDPGQGLRLIYYSQIVNDFQKGDIAEGYSVSREKKESFPLTVTSAQKNPTAFYLCASKGDRGRFTDTQYFGPGTRLTVL.

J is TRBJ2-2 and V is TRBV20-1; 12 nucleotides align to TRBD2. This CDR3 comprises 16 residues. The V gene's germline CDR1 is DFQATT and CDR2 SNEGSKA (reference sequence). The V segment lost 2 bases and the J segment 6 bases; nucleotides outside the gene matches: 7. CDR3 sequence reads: CSARSSTSGSAGELFF. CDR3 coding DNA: TGCAGTGCTAGATCCTCGACTAGCGGGAGTGCCGGGGAGCTGTTTTTT.

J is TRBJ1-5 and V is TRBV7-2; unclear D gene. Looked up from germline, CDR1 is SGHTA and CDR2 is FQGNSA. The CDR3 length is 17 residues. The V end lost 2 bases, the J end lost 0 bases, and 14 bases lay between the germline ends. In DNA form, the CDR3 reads TGTGCCAGCAGCTTATTGTACGGGCTCTATAGCAATCAGCCCCAGCATTTT. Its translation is CASSLLYGLYSNQPQHF.

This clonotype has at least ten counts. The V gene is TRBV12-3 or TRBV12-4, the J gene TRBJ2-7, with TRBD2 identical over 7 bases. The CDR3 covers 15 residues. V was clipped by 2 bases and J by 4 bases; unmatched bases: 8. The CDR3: CASSLSGGSRYEQYF. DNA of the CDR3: TGTGCCAGCAGTTTATCGGGCGGGAGTAGGTACGAGCAGTACTTC.

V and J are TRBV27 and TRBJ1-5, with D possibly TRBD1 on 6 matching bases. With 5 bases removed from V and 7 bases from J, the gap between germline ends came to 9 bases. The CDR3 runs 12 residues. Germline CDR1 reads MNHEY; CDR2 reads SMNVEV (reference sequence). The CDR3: CASSSRGQPQHF. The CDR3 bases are TGTGCCAGCAGTAGCAGGGGACAGCCCCAGCATTTT.

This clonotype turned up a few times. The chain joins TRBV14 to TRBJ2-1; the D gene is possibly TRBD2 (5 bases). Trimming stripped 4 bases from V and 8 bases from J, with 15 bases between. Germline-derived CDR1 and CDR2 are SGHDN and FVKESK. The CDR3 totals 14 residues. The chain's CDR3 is CASSPTMVQDEQFF. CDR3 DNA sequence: TGTGCCAGCAGCCCGACTATGGTCCAGGATGAGCAGTTCTTC.

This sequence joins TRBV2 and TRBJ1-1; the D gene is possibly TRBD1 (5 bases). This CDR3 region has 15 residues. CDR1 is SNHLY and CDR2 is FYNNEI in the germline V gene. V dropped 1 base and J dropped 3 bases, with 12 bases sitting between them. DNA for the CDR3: TGTGCCAGCAGTGAAGGGGGCCGGGGATACACTGAAGCTTTCTTT. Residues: CASSEGGRGYTEAFF.

CDR3 DNA: TGTGCCAGCAGCTTAGTCGGGCAGGGTGAGCAGTTCTTC. Its protein product is CASSLVGQGEQFF. V usage is TRBV7-9 and J usage is TRBJ2-1, with D tentatively TRBD1 (5 bases). This CDR3 has 13 residues. Germline assignment: CDR1 SEHNR and CDR2 FQNEAQ (reference sequence). Trimming took off 1 base at V and 9 bases at J, with 10 bases between the two ends.

The CDR3 sequence is CASSLAPGLGVEAFF. The CDR3 DNA is TGCGCCAGCAGCTTGGCTCCGGGTTTGGGCGTTGAAGCTTTCTTT. This chain joins TRBV5-1 and TRBJ1-1; no clear D gene. CDR3 length: 15 residues. The V end lost 0 bases, the J end lost 7 bases, and 16 bases lay between the germline ends. Germline lookup yields CDR1 SGHRS and CDR2 YFSETQ. Drawing the rest from reference TRBV5-1 and TRBJ1-1, the complete variable domain is KAGVTQTPRYLIKTRGQQVTLSCSPISGHRSVSWYQQTPGQGLQFLFEYFSETQRNKGNFPGRFSGRQFSNSRSEMNVSTLELGDSALYLCASSLAPGLGVEAFFGQGTRLTVV.

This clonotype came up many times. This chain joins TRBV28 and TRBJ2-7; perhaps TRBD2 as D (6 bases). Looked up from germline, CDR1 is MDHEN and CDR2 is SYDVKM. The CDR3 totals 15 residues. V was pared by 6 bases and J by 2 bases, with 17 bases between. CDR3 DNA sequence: TGTGCCAGCAGCGAATGGCAGGACTACACCTACGAGCAGTACTTC. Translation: CASSEWQDYTYEQYF.

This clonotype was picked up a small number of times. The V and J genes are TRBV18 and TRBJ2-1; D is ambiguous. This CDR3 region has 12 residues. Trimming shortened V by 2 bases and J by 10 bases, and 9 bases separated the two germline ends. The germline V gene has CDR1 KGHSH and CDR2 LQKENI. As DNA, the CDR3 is TGTGCCAGCTCACCAGATCCGAGGGAGCAGTTCTTC. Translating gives CASSPDPREQFF.

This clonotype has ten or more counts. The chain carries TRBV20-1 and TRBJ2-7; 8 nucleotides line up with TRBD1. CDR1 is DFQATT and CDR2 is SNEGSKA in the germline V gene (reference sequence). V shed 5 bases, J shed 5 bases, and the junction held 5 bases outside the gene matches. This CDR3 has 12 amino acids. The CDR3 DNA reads TGCAGTGCTCCGGACAGGGACCACGAGCAGTACTTC. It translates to CSAPDRDHEQYF.

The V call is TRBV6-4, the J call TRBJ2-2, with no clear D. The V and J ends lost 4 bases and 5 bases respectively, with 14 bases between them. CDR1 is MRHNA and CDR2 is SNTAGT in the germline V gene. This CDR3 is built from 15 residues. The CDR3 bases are TGTGCCAGCAGTGGGGCTAGTTCCGGGACCGGGGAGCTGTTTTTT. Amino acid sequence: CASSGASSGTGELFF.

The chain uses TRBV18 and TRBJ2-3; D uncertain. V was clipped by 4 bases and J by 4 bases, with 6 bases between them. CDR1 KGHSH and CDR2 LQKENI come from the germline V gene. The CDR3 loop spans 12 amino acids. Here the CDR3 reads CASSLKADTQYF. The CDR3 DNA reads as TGTGCCAGCTCACTAAAGGCAGATACGCAGTATTTT.

CDR3 bases: TGCGCCAGCAGCTTGGACTTCTGGGACAGGGGGCTTTTGAACACTGAAGCTTTCTTT. It codes for CASSLDFWDRGLLNTEAFF. The chain is built from TRBV5-1 and TRBJ1-1; 12 bases map to TRBD1. From germline, CDR1 is SGHRS and CDR2 YFSETQ. The CDR3 loop spans 19 amino acids. With 0 bases clipped from V and 0 bases from J, the junction kept 9 bases outside the gene matches.

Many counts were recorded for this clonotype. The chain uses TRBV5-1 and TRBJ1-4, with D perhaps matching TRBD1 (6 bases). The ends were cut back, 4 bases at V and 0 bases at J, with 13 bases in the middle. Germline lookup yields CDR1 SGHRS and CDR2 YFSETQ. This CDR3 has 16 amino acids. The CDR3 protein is CASSKTGTATNEKLFF. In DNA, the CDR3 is TGCGCCAGCAGCAAGACAGGCACCGCAACTAATGAAAAACTGTTTTTT.

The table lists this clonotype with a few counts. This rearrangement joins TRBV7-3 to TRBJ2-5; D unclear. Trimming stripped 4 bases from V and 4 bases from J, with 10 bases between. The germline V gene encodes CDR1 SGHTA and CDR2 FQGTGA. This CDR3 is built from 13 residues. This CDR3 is CASSSGYGETQYF. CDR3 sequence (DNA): TGTGCCAGCAGCTCCGGATACGGAGAGACCCAGTACTTC.